Below, 11 T cell receptor beta chains from the same sample are listed, as sequenced in a study of T cells in Graves' hyperthyroidism and ophthalmopathy. Regions amplified from RNA transcripts were the TCR beta CDR3 regions. When the TCR CDR3 underwent first-round RT-PCR, the HTBI primer set was used. Each CDR3 protein gets one entry after TCRdb re-called the multiplex PCR reads with MiXCR. The sample lists a few hundred thousand distinct CDR3 sequences, 15% to 19% occurring once. The sample was blood. The origin of the receptors is a woman in her 30s with Graves' hyperthyroidism.

Of note for this clonotype: One end of the junction varies from germline; a read error may be responsible. The rearrangement joins TRBV29-1 to TRBJ1-1; 8 bases align to TRBD1. Per germline, CDR1 SQVTM and CDR2 ANQGSEA. The CDR3 spans 13 residues. CDR3 region: CSAEARTGIEAFF. CDR3 DNA: TGCAGCGCTGAAGCCCGGACAGGGATTGAAGCTTTCTTT.

This chain uses TRBV2 with TRBJ2-2, with 9 bases identical to TRBD1. V lost 5 bases and J lost 6; bases outside the gene matches: 4. Per germline, CDR1 SNHLY and CDR2 FYNNEI. The CDR3 consists of 14 residues. The CDR3 protein is CASSQRTGAGELFF. CDR3 DNA: TGTGCCAGCAGTCAACGGACAGGGGCCGGGGAGCTGTTTTTT.

This clonotype came up many times. The chain links TRBV28 to TRBJ2-5; TRBD2 aligns across 12 bases. The CDR3 consists of 13 residues. Germline V gives CDR1 MDHEN, CDR2 SYDVKM. Trimming took 6 bases from V and 5 from J; bases not matched to a gene: 1. In DNA, the CDR3 is TGTGCCAGCAGGGGGACTAGCGGGGAGACCCAGTACTTC. Protein product: CASRGTSGETQYF.

This clonotype was seen repeatedly, ten times or more. The chain has TRBV28 and TRBJ1-2; weak D call: TRBD1 (6 bases). Trimming left V 7 bases short and J 6 bases short, with 9 bases between. The CDR3 contains 11 residues. Per the germline V gene, CDR1 is MDHEN and CDR2 is SYDVKM. CDR3 region: CASNRQDGYTF. The CDR3 DNA sequence: TGTGCCAGCAACCGACAGGATGGCTACACCTTC.

This clonotype was detected many times. The chain has TRBV3-1 and TRBJ2-5, with unresolved D. Trimming stripped 4 bases from V and 4 bases from J, with 7 bases between. The CDR3 extends over 12 amino acids. In germline, CDR1 is LGHDT, CDR2 YNNKEL (reference sequence). CDR3 coding DNA: TGTGCCAGCAGCCCCCAGCGAGAGACCCAGTACTTC. This encodes CASSPQRETQYF.

This clonotype was seen many times. The rearrangement links TRBV6-1 to TRBJ2-1, with 7 nucleotides matching TRBD2. Germline loops: CDR1 MNHNS, CDR2 SASEGT. J lost 6 bases, V lost 6 bases, and 8 bases had no gene match. The CDR3 sequence is 14 residues long. For the CDR3, the DNA is TGTGCCAGCAGCAGCGGGAACTCGGGCAATGAGCAGTTCTTC. Its protein is CASSSGNSGNEQFF.

This clonotype was observed many times. This chain joins TRBV27 and TRBJ2-7; possibly TRBD2 for D (6 bases). Germline loops: CDR1 MNHEY, CDR2 SMNVEV (reference sequence). V was clipped by 2 bases and J by 5 bases, with 13 bases between them. CDR3 length equals 14 residues. The CDR3 sequence is CASSLGLRRDEQYF. The CDR3 DNA reads as TGTGCCAGCAGTTTAGGCCTCAGGAGGGACGAGCAGTACTTC.

This clonotype has more than one count but fewer than ten. The chain links TRBV4-1 to TRBJ2-1, with 11 bases identical to TRBD2. V lost 3 bases, J lost 0 bases, and 7 bases stayed unmatched. CDR3 length: 18 residues. Germline CDR1 reads MGHRA; CDR2 reads YSYEKL. The CDR3 protein is CASSHRLAGTVSYNEQFF. The DNA of the CDR3 is TGCGCCAGCAGCCATCGACTAGCGGGGACCGTCTCCTACAATGAGCAGTTCTTC.

This clonotype was recorded many times. The rearrangement uses TRBV4-3 and TRBJ2-3; TRBD1 or TRBD2 may be the D gene (5 bases each). The CDR3 is made up of 15 amino acids. The germline V gene has CDR1 LGHNA and CDR2 YSLEER. The germline V and J ends were trimmed by 0 bases and 4 bases, with 11 bases remaining between them. CDR3 residues: CASSQDRGVADTQYF. In DNA, the CDR3 is TGCGCCAGCAGCCAAGATAGAGGGGTGGCAGATACGCAGTATTTT.

This clonotype has a count of ten or more. The rearrangement links TRBV4-1 to TRBJ2-2, with D unresolved. CDR1 is MGHRA and CDR2 is YSYEKL in the germline V gene. V gave up 0 bases and J gave up 10 bases, with 15 bases separating them. This CDR3 is 15 amino acids long. The CDR3 loop is CASSQEERRTEELFF. The CDR3 DNA reads TGCGCCAGCAGCCAAGAAGAGAGGCGTACTGAGGAGCTGTTTTTT.

Many counts were recorded for this clonotype. J is TRBJ2-7 and V is TRBV20-1; D might be TRBD1 (6 bases). V lost 5 bases, J lost 5 bases, and 19 bases lay in between. In germline, CDR1 is DFQATT, CDR2 SNEGSKA (reference sequence). CDR3 size: 14 residues. This chain's CDR3 is CSASYLYRAHEQYF. CDR3 in DNA: TGCAGTGCTTCCTACCTCTACAGGGCCCACGAGCAGTACTTC.